This T cell receptor beta chain was identified during a study of T-cell reconstitution after alpha-beta-depleted transplantation in children. V lost 2 bases to trimming and J lost 5 bases; unmatched junction nucleotides: 10. From germline, CDR1 is SGHRS and CDR2 YFSETQ. The CDR3 has 16 residues. There are many counts of this clonotype. Preparation of the TCRbeta library involved a method that used unique molecular identifiers. TCRdb re-analysed the PCR reads in MiXCR, keeping a single row per CDR3 protein. The table lists about 610,000 distinct CDR3 sequences, more than 9% of them singletons, with roughly 4% in the top ten.

The J gene is TRBJ1-2, the V gene TRBV5-1; 9 bases align to TRBD1. Sequencing was performed on PBMCs from the stem cell graft donor, taken from the stem cell graft. The origin of this receptor is a human donor who donated a stem cell graft to a child with acute myeloid leukemia. The CDR3 DNA reads TGCGCCAGCAGCTTCGGCCCGGGACAGGGCGTTTATGGCTACACCTTC. Protein: CASSFGPGQGVYGYTF.